The 25 T cell receptor beta chains given below trace back to one sample, sequenced in a study of blood T cell repertoires in COVID-19. Repertoires were generated with immunoSEQ multiplex PCR, while TCRdb's copy carries only in-frame clones and drops some. The table lists 300,000 or so clones, about nine tenths of them singletons. The sequencing sample was made of peripheral blood. These receptors all come from a woman aged 30 to 39 with COVID-19, enrolled during active disease.

The J gene is TRBJ2-7, the V gene TRBV2, with D tentatively TRBD2 (5 bases). The CDR3 totals 18 residues. Trimming shortened V by 4 bases and J by 0 bases, and 22 bases separated the two germline ends. From germline, CDR1 is SNHLY and CDR2 FYNNEI. The CDR3 DNA sequence: TGTGCCAGCAGTGTAGTAGCTAGTGGGAGAGTTCCCTCCTACGAGCAGTACTTC. Protein sequence: CASSVVASGRVPSYEQYF.

The chain has TRBV5-1 and TRBJ1-1; TRBD1 matches at 7 bases. Germline-derived CDR1 and CDR2 are SGHRS and YFSETQ. J gave up 6 bases and V 0 bases, and 5 bases lay outside the gene matches. This CDR3 region has 14 residues. Written as DNA, the CDR3 is TGCGCCAGCAGCTTGGATACAGGGGTGGCTGAAGCTTTCTTT. Protein sequence: CASSLDTGVAEAFF.

The chain employs TRBV5-1 and TRBJ2-1; weak D call: TRBD2 (6 bases). Looked up from germline, CDR1 is SGHRS and CDR2 is YFSETQ. The CDR3 spans 13 residues. Trimming removed 5 bases at V and 4 bases at J, with 10 bases between. The CDR3 protein is CASRLAAYNEQFF. CDR3 DNA sequence: TGCGCCAGCAGATTAGCGGCATACAATGAGCAGTTCTTC. The variable domain in full, with the rest retrieved from reference TRBV5-1 and TRBJ2-1, is KAGVTQTPRYLIKTRGQQVTLSCSPISGHRSVSWYQQTPGQGLQFLFEYFSETQRNKGNFPGRFSGRQFSNSRSEMNVSTLELGDSALYLCASRLAAYNEQFFGPGTRLTVL.

The rearrangement links TRBV6-6 to TRBJ2-1, with 13 bases matching TRBD2. Germline V CDR1 and CDR2: MNHNY, SVGAGI (reference sequence). V shed 5 bases and J 5 bases; nucleotides not matched to a gene: 6. The CDR3 runs to 16 residues. The CDR3 loop reads CASSRLAGGRDNEQFF. For the CDR3, the DNA is TGTGCCAGCAGTCGACTAGCGGGAGGCCGGGACAATGAGCAGTTCTTC.

This rearrangement joins TRBV28 to TRBJ2-6, with a tentative D call TRBD1 (6 bases). V gave up 5 bases and J gave up 3 bases, with 14 bases separating them. CDR1 MDHEN and CDR2 SYDVKM come from the germline V gene. The CDR3 has 16 amino acids. CDR3 amino acids: CASSLTGSVGANVLTF. The DNA of the CDR3 is TGTGCCAGCAGTCTCACAGGGTCTGTTGGGGCCAACGTCCTGACTTTC.

The V and J genes are TRBV6-1 and TRBJ1-3; a weak D match, TRBD1 (6 bases). The length of the CDR3 is 16 residues. The V gene lost 4 bases and the J gene lost 1 base, with 14 bases spanning the gap. Germline V gene sequence: CDR1 MNHNS, CDR2 SASEGT. The CDR3 sequence: CASSGMTGFSGNTIYF. The CDR3 DNA is TGTGCCAGCAGTGGAATGACAGGTTTTTCTGGAAACACCATATATTTT.

The chain couples TRBV5-4 to TRBJ1-2; TRBD1 matches 8 bases. V was clipped by 4 bases and J by 4 bases; unmatched bases: 12. This CDR3 has 16 residues. CDR1 and CDR2 (germline): SGHNT, YYREEE (reference sequence). The CDR3 bases are TGTGCCAGCAGCAACCTTTACGGGACAGGCGGCTATGGCTACACCTTC. This encodes CASSNLYGTGGYGYTF.

The chain recombines TRBV28 with TRBJ1-1, with D perhaps matching TRBD1 (6 bases). The CDR3 covers 13 residues. V was pared by 6 bases and J by 3 bases, with 11 bases between. CDR1 is MDHEN, CDR2 SYDVKM, per germline. The CDR3 spells CASSPAGDTEAFF. DNA for the CDR3: TGTGCCAGCAGCCCCGCAGGGGACACTGAAGCTTTCTTT.

This rearrangement joins TRBV11-2 to TRBJ1-1; the D is unclear. The V and J ends lost 3 bases and 1 base respectively, with 6 bases between them. This CDR3 is 13 amino acids long. Germline loops: CDR1 SGHAT, CDR2 FQNNGV. The CDR3 DNA is TGTGCCAGCAGCTTTCAACAGAACACTGAAGCTTTCTTT. This encodes CASSFQQNTEAFF.

The chain recombines TRBV6-1 with TRBJ1-2; D gene unclear. Trimming removed 1 base from V and 3 bases from J, with 12 bases in between. Germline-derived CDR1 and CDR2 are MNHNS and SASEGT. The CDR3 length is 15 residues. This CDR3 is CASSEEAGVYYGYTF. DNA for the CDR3: TGTGCCAGCAGTGAAGAAGCCGGGGTATACTATGGCTACACCTTC.

The chain recombines TRBV7-2 with TRBJ2-1; 13 bases align to TRBD2. The CDR3 is made up of 15 amino acids. Germline V CDR1 and CDR2: SGHTA, FQGNSA. V gave up 5 bases and J gave up 10 bases; unmatched junction bases: 8. The CDR3 DNA sequence: TGTGCCAGCAGCCTCGGACTAGCGGGAGTAGGGGAGCAGTTCTTC. Translation gives CASSLGLAGVGEQFF.

The chain carries TRBV20-1 and TRBJ1-5; D possibly corresponds to TRBD1 (6 bases). The CDR3 covers 15 residues. V lost 3 bases to trimming and J lost 3 bases, with 15 bases between them. In germline, CDR1 is DFQATT, CDR2 SNEGSKA (reference sequence). The CDR3 region has the DNA TGCAGTGCTAGTTTCCCGGGGGGCAACAATCAGCCCCAGCATTTT. Its protein is CSASFPGGNNQPQHF.

V is TRBV28 and J is TRBJ1-1; 8 positions agree with TRBD1. The trim removed 7 bases at V and 4 bases at J, leaving 8 bases unmatched. The CDR3 has 14 residues. Germline CDR1 is MDHEN and CDR2 is SYDVKM. The CDR3 loop reads CASTRTGTVTEAFF. In DNA form, the CDR3 reads TGTGCCAGCACCAGGACAGGGACCGTCACTGAAGCTTTCTTT.

The chain has TRBV5-6 and TRBJ1-1, with D unclear. This CDR3 is 13 amino acids long. Per the germline V gene, CDR1 is SGHDT and CDR2 is YYEEEE. The V gene lost 4 bases and the J gene lost 5 bases, with 12 bases spanning the gap. CDR3 loop: CASSLGSSTEAFF. The CDR3 region has the DNA TGTGCCAGCAGCCTGGGGTCGAGTACTGAAGCTTTCTTT.

The chain combines TRBV7-9 with TRBJ1-2; TRBD1 aligns across 7 bases. The CDR3 runs 14 residues. Germline V lookup: CDR1 SEHNR, CDR2 FQNEAQ (reference sequence). Trimming removed 5 bases from V and 5 bases from J; junction bases left unmatched: 8. This chain's CDR3 is CASSPTGVGYGYTF. The CDR3 region has the DNA TGTGCCAGCAGCCCAACAGGGGTTGGATATGGCTACACCTTC.

This rearrangement joins TRBV11-2 to TRBJ1-1; the D is unclear. This CDR3 has 15 amino acids. V lost 0 bases and J lost 5, with 13 bases in between. Germline CDR1 and CDR2: SGHAT and FQNNGV. CDR3 sequence: CASSLEAGVGTEAFF. In DNA form, the CDR3 reads TGTGCCAGCAGCTTAGAGGCGGGTGTGGGTACTGAAGCTTTCTTT.

The rearrangement links TRBV6-6 to TRBJ1-5, with TRBD1 matching over 8 bases. Germline V lookup: CDR1 MNHNY, CDR2 SVGAGI (reference sequence). The V and J ends lost 6 bases and 12 bases, in that order; junction bases with no gene match: 16. There are 15 residues in the CDR3. CDR3 protein: CASRPGQGEARVQHF. DNA of the CDR3: TGTGCCAGCAGGCCCGGACAGGGTGAAGCAAGGGTCCAGCATTTT.

The sample holds one count of this clone. In DNA form, the CDR3 reads TGTGCCAGCAGCTCGTCGGACAGGGGAGATACGCAGTATTTT. Residues: CASSSSDRGDTQYF. J is TRBJ2-3 and V is TRBV11-2; 9 bases agree with TRBD1. J was trimmed by 5 bases and V by 4 bases; bases with no gene match: 4. There are 14 residues in the CDR3. Per germline, CDR1 SGHAT and CDR2 FQNNGV.

The rearrangement joins TRBV30 to TRBJ1-1, with no clear D. The CDR3 runs 11 residues. Germline CDR1 reads GTSNPN; CDR2 reads SVGIG (reference sequence). V dropped 4 bases and J dropped 3 bases, with 6 bases sitting between them. CDR3 nucleotides: TGTGCCTGGAACAGCTACACTGAAGCTTTCTTT. Translation gives CAWNSYTEAFF.

This clone was seen only once. The genes are TRBV19 and TRBJ2-1; TRBD2 matches at 11 bases. There are 16 residues in the CDR3. The V gene end was trimmed by 5 bases and the J gene end by 4 bases; junction bases not matched to a gene: 7. Looked up from germline, CDR1 is LNHDA and CDR2 is SQIVND (reference sequence). As DNA, the CDR3 is TGTGCCAGTAGTCCCCCGGGACTAGCGGAGTACAATGAGCAGTTCTTC. It specifies CASSPPGLAEYNEQFF.

The J gene is TRBJ2-1, the V gene TRBV24-1; 7 nucleotides line up with TRBD1. V lost 3 bases and J lost 5; bases outside the gene matches: 9. Germline CDR1 and CDR2: KGHDR and SFDVKD. The CDR3 runs to 16 residues. CDR3 coding DNA: TGTGCCACCAGTGATCCGGGACAGAACAATAACAATGAGCAGTTCTTC. It is translated as CATSDPGQNNNNEQFF.

The chain couples TRBV3-1 (or the pseudogene TRBV3-2) to TRBJ2-3; D may be TRBD1 (6 bases). CDR3 length: 16 residues. Trimming pared 4 bases from V and 1 base from J, leaving 15 bases between. Germline V CDR1 and CDR2: LGHDT, YNNKEL (reference sequence). Here the CDR3 reads CASSLLQGPGTDTQYF. For the CDR3, the DNA is TGTGCCAGCAGCCTCCTACAGGGACCGGGCACAGATACGCAGTATTTT.

The chain carries TRBV30 and TRBJ1-1; maybe TRBD1 (6 bases). This CDR3 contains 13 residues. V was clipped by 4 bases and J by 0 bases, with 9 bases between them. The germline gives CDR1 GTSNPN, CDR2 SVGIG (reference sequence). The CDR3 loop is CAWNRGLNTEAFF. The CDR3 coding sequence is TGTGCCTGGAATAGGGGGTTGAACACTGAAGCTTTCTTT.

The rearrangement joins TRBV2 to TRBJ2-1; D unclear. Germline V gene data show CDR1 as SNHLY and CDR2 as FYNNEI. The CDR3 length is 16 residues. V was clipped by 0 bases and J by 0 bases, with 9 bases between them. The CDR3 sequence: CASSEARYTSYNEQFF. Here the CDR3 DNA reads TGTGCCAGCAGTGAAGCGCGGTACACCTCCTACAATGAGCAGTTCTTC.

The chain links TRBV18 to TRBJ2-3, with unresolved D. V was shortened by 2 bases and J by 4 bases, with 13 bases between the two germline ends. The germline CDR1 and CDR2 sequences are KGHSH and LQKENI. The CDR3 is 15 amino acids. Here the CDR3 reads CASSPGLERPDTQYF. For the CDR3, the DNA is TGTGCCAGCTCACCAGGCCTAGAGCGTCCAGATACGCAGTATTTT.